These 26 T cell receptor beta chains share one sample of origin, sequenced in a study of graft-versus-host responses after intestinal transplantation. Their specific antigens are unknown. The method was immunoSEQ multiplex PCR; TCRdb's version includes in-frame clones alone and lacks a portion of them. The repertoire has 80,000 to 100,000 clones, over 80% of them found once; the top ten carry roughly 15%. The starting material was unstimulated CD8+ T cells sorted from spleen or lymph node cells, obtained before intestinal transplant. These TCRs come from a human donor who received an intestinal transplant.

This clone was seen a single time. This chain links TRBV10-3 with TRBJ1-1, with 10 nucleotides matching TRBD1. This CDR3 has 15 amino acids. V lost 2 bases to trimming and J lost 12 bases; unmatched junction nucleotides: 12. From germline, CDR1 is ENHRY and CDR2 SYGVKD. CDR3 coding DNA: TGTGCCATCAGTGAGAGTTTTCGGGACAGGGGTGGATCTTTCTTT. Encoded protein: CAISESFRDRGGSFF.

The chain has TRBV28 and TRBJ1-1, with TRBD1 identical over 11 bases. The CDR3 length is 14 residues. Germline loops: CDR1 MDHEN, CDR2 SYDVKM. Trimming at V came to 3 bases and at J to 4 bases, leaving 1 base not matched to a gene. The CDR3 here is CASSLGTGGTEAFF. The CDR3 nucleotides are TGTGCCAGCAGTTTGGGGACAGGGGGCACTGAAGCTTTCTTT.

The chain has TRBV6-1 and TRBJ1-3; TRBD1 might be the D (5 bases). Germline-derived CDR1 and CDR2 are MNHNS and SASEGT. V was trimmed by 6 bases and J by 1 base, leaving 10 bases between them. The CDR3 is made up of 14 amino acids. The CDR3 nucleotides are TGTGCCAGCAGGCGCGACAGATCTGGAAACACCATATATTTT. Encoded protein: CASRRDRSGNTIYF.

This clone was seen a few times. The chain has TRBV6-1 and TRBJ1-3; D perhaps matches TRBD1 (5 bases). The CDR3 runs 15 residues. Trimming took 4 bases from V and 9 from J, leaving 19 bases between them. Germline V gives CDR1 MNHNS, CDR2 SASEGT. The DNA of the CDR3 is TGTGCCAGCAGTGTGCAGGGTAAAATTGGAGTCACCATATATTTT. As protein: CASSVQGKIGVTIYF.

The genes are TRBV7-9 and TRBJ2-1; no definite D call. This CDR3 comprises 13 residues. V was shortened by 2 bases and J by 3 bases, with 5 bases between the two germline ends. Per germline, CDR1 SEHNR and CDR2 FQNEAQ (reference sequence). The CDR3 region is CASSLSLYNEQFF. The CDR3 nucleotides read TGTGCCAGCAGCTTATCCCTCTACAATGAGCAGTTCTTC. Full variable domain (missing parts from reference TRBV7-9 and TRBJ2-1): DTGVSQNPRHKITKRGQNVTFRCDPISEHNRLYWYRQTLGQGPEFLTYFQNEAQLEKSRLLSDRFSAERPKGSFSTLEIQRTEQGDSAMYLCASSLSLYNEQFFGPGTRLTVL.

This chain links TRBV2 with TRBJ1-4; D remains ambiguous. CDR1 and CDR2 (germline): SNHLY, FYNNEI. The CDR3 runs 14 residues. The V end was cut by 4 bases, the J end by 0 bases, with 6 bases between. The CDR3 bases are TGTGCCAGCAGTGGGGTAGCAACTAATGAAAAACTGTTTTTT. Its translation is CASSGVATNEKLFF.

DNA of the CDR3: TGTGCCAGTAGTACTAGCGGGAGGGCCTACGAGCAGTACTTC. It yields the protein CASSTSGRAYEQYF. V is TRBV19 and J is TRBJ2-7, with 12 bases identical to TRBD2. The CDR3 runs to 14 residues. Germline values: CDR1 LNHDA, CDR2 SQIVND (reference sequence). Germline trimming cut 4 bases from V and 2 bases from J; bases unmatched to any gene: 0.

This clone was seen just once. The chain employs TRBV2 and TRBJ2-5; 11 positions match TRBD2. V lost 6 bases and J lost 5; bases outside the gene matches: 8. This CDR3 is built from 15 residues. CDR1 is SNHLY, CDR2 FYNNEI, per germline. This chain's CDR3 is CASSKLAGGPETQYF. DNA of the CDR3: TGTGCCAGCAGCAAGTTAGCGGGAGGGCCGGAGACCCAGTACTTC.

This chain's CDR3 is CASSFTGGTGELFF. The CDR3 DNA reads as TGTGCCAGCAGCTTCACAGGGGGCACCGGGGAGCTGTTTTTT. The chain uses TRBV7-3 and TRBJ2-2, with TRBD1 matching over 8 bases. The germline V gene has CDR1 SGHTA and CDR2 FQGTGA. V lost 3 bases, J lost 4 bases, and 1 base stayed unmatched. The CDR3 loop spans 14 amino acids.

The genes are TRBV7-3 and TRBJ1-1; 10 nucleotides line up with TRBD1. After removal of 3 bases from V and 7 bases from J, the junction contained 11 bases not matched to a gene. CDR1 and CDR2 from the germline V gene are SGHTA and FQGTGA. The CDR3 consists of 16 residues. The CDR3, as DNA: TGTGCCAGCAGCTTGACGCCCTGGACAGGGGGTAATGAAGCTTTCTTT. It codes for CASSLTPWTGGNEAFF. The full variable domain, in which reference TRBV7-3 and TRBJ1-1 provide the parts outside the CDR3, is GAGVSQTPSNKVTEKGKYVELRCDPISGHTALYWYRQSLGQGPEFLIYFQGTGAADDSGLPNDRFFAVRPEGSVSTLKIQRTERGDSAVYLCASSLTPWTGGNEAFFGQGTRLTVV.

The chain links TRBV5-4 to TRBJ2-1; tentatively, D is TRBD2 (6 bases). This CDR3 comprises 13 residues. The V gene lost 6 bases and the J gene lost 10 bases, with 17 bases spanning the gap. CDR1 is SGHNT and CDR2 is YYREEE in the germline V gene (reference sequence). In nucleotides, the CDR3 is TGTGCCAGCACCCCGGGCGGGGATAGGGAGCAGTTCTTC. Residues: CASTPGGDREQFF. The variable domain in full, completed from reference TRBV5-4 and TRBJ2-1, reads ETGVTQSPTHLIKTRGQQVTLRCSSQSGHNTVSWYQQALGQGPQFIFQYYREEENGRGNFPPRFSGLQFPNYSSELNVNALELDDSALYLCASTPGGDREQFFGPGTRLTVL.

The rearrangement links TRBV12-5 to TRBJ2-3; the D is unclear. Germline loops: CDR1 LGHNT, CDR2 FRNRAP. Deletions cut 6 bases from V and 2 bases from J, with 9 bases between. The CDR3 is 13 residues long. The CDR3 DNA reads TGTGCTAGTGGGAACACAGCCACAGATACGCAGTATTTT. The encoded protein is CASGNTATDTQYF. Full variable domain (missing parts from reference TRBV12-5 and TRBJ2-3): DARVTQTPRHKVTEMGQEVTMRCQPILGHNTVFWYRQTMMQGLELLAYFRNRAPLDDSGMPKDRFSAEMPDATLATLKIQPSEPRDSAVYFCASGNTATDTQYFGPGTRLTVL.

The chain recombines TRBV5-6 with TRBJ1-2; D not certain. From germline, CDR1 is SGHDT and CDR2 YYEEEE. Trimming stripped 6 bases from V and 7 bases from J, with 16 bases between. The CDR3 spans 13 residues. The CDR3 region is CASTVSGGSGYTF. The CDR3 DNA follows: TGTGCCAGCACTGTGTCAGGAGGTAGTGGCTACACCTTC.

The rearrangement uses TRBV11-2 and TRBJ2-5, with D possibly TRBD2 on 6 matching bases. Germline CDR1 is SGHAT and CDR2 is FQNNGV. The germline V and J ends were trimmed by 4 bases and 4 bases, with 16 bases remaining between them. CDR3 size: 15 residues. As DNA, the CDR3 is TGTGCCAGCAGCTCTGGACCCTTGCGGGGAGAGACCCAGTACTTC. This gives the protein CASSSGPLRGETQYF. Complete variable domain (other parts from reference TRBV11-2 and TRBJ2-5): EAGVAQSPRYKIIEKRQSVAFWCNPISGHATLYWYQQILGQGPKLLIQFQNNGVVDDSQLPKDRFSAERLKGVDSTLKIQPAKLEDSAVYLCASSSGPLRGETQYFGPGTRLLVL.

V gene TRBV5-6 combines with J gene TRBJ2-5, with TRBD2 matching over 7 bases. With 2 bases clipped from V and 2 bases from J, the junction kept 9 bases outside the gene matches. The CDR3 runs 16 residues. Germline lookup yields CDR1 SGHDT and CDR2 YYEEEE. CDR3 sequence reads: CASSFMTGGRQETQYF. CDR3 DNA: TGTGCCAGCAGCTTTATGACGGGGGGTAGGCAAGAGACCCAGTACTTC.

The chain has TRBV6-5 and TRBJ2-7; TRBD1 matches at 7 bases. V trimming: 5 bases; J trimming: 2 bases; junction bases outside the gene matches: 6. The CDR3 is 14 amino acids. The germline V gene has CDR1 MNHEY and CDR2 SVGAGI. The CDR3 region has the DNA TGTGCCAGCAGTACCTTAGGGGGCCCCTACGAGCAGTACTTC. As protein: CASSTLGGPYEQYF.

Comments on this clone: This likely stems from a read error, as it lies one base from a far larger clone. The sample has other DNA sequences that encode this CDR3 too. The chain uses TRBV7-2 and TRBJ2-3; the match to TRBD2 covers 8 bases. Per the germline V gene, CDR1 is SGHTA and CDR2 is FQGNSA. This CDR3 has 17 residues. V was clipped by 0 bases and J by 0 bases; unmatched bases: 5. The CDR3 coding sequence is TGTGCCAGCAGCTTAGCTGCTAGCGGGCCTAGCACAGATACGCAGTATTTT. Translated, it gives CASSLAASGPSTDTQYF.

This chain uses TRBV6-5 with TRBJ2-7, with D perhaps assigned TRBD1 or TRBD2 (7 bases each). V gave up 6 bases and J gave up 2 bases, with 11 bases separating them. Germline V lookup: CDR1 MNHEY, CDR2 SVGAGI. This CDR3 has 13 residues. DNA of the CDR3: TGTGCCAGCAGGGCAGGGGGGGCCTACGAGCAGTACTTC. It specifies CASRAGGAYEQYF.

V and J are TRBV28 and TRBJ2-5; the D call may be TRBD1 or TRBD2 (5 bases each). This CDR3 region has 14 residues. Trimming took 5 bases from V and 0 from J, leaving 10 bases between them. Per the germline V gene, CDR1 is MDHEN and CDR2 is SYDVKM. Here the CDR3 reads CASSRDGYQETQYF. The CDR3 DNA follows: TGTGCCAGCAGTCGGGACGGCTACCAAGAGACCCAGTACTTC.

The gene calls are TRBV29-1 and TRBJ2-1; 10 bases are shared with TRBD2. This CDR3 is 14 amino acids long. CDR1 is SQVTM, CDR2 ANQGSEA, per germline. V gave up 4 bases and J gave up 7 bases; unmatched junction bases: 7. The CDR3 nucleotides are TGCAGCGTTGTCCGAGCGGGAGGGCGGAATGAGCAGTTCTTC. This codes for CSVVRAGGRNEQFF.

The chain links TRBV19 to TRBJ1-5; no clear D gene. The CDR3 covers 15 residues. Trimming pared 5 bases from V and 1 base from J, leaving 12 bases between. Germline-derived CDR1 and CDR2 are LNHDA and SQIVND (reference sequence). CDR3 amino acids: CASSLRGASNQPQHF. DNA for the CDR3: TGTGCCAGTAGTTTGCGCGGCGCGAGCAATCAGCCCCAGCATTTT. Variable domain in full (rest from reference TRBV19 and TRBJ1-5): DGGITQSPKYLFRKEGQNVTLSCEQNLNHDAMYWYRQDPGQGLRLIYYSQIVNDFQKGDIAEGYSVSREKKESFPLTVTSAQKNPTAFYLCASSLRGASNQPQHFGDGTRLSIL.

This clone has a handful of counts. The chain combines TRBV4-2 with TRBJ2-7; tentatively, D is TRBD2 (5 bases). V was shortened by 0 bases and J by 3 bases, with 12 bases between the two germline ends. The CDR3 runs to 15 residues. Per the germline V gene, CDR1 is LGHNA and CDR2 is YNFKEQ. The CDR3 protein is CASSQDLVGDYEQYF. In nucleotides, the CDR3 is TGTGCCAGCAGCCAAGATCTTGTGGGAGACTACGAGCAGTACTTC.

The chain joins TRBV7-2 to TRBJ1-1; D might be TRBD1 (5 bases). This CDR3 contains 16 residues. V was shortened by 1 base and J by 3 bases, with 15 bases between the two germline ends. Germline V CDR1 and CDR2: SGHTA, FQGNSA. In nucleotides, the CDR3 is TGTGCCAGCAGCTTAGATTTCGGGGGAGGGGACACTGAAGCTTTCTTT. This encodes CASSLDFGGGDTEAFF.

The chain couples TRBV5-1 to TRBJ2-2; D is possibly TRBD1 (5 bases). CDR1 is SGHRS, CDR2 YFSETQ, per germline. This CDR3 spans 15 amino acids. V shed 0 bases and J shed 6 bases, with 12 bases lying between them. CDR3 DNA sequence: TGCGCCAGCAGCTTGGTCCCTCAGGGTGCCGGGGAGCTGTTTTTT. Amino acid sequence: CASSLVPQGAGELFF.

This clone was picked up one time. The chain carries TRBV14 and TRBJ1-4, with 9 positions matching TRBD1. The V gene end was trimmed by 2 bases and the J gene end by 8 bases; junction bases not matched to a gene: 6. CDR1 is SGHDN, CDR2 FVKESK, per germline. The CDR3 is 15 residues long. CDR3 sequence (DNA): TGTGCCAGCAGCCAAAGTACCGGGACAGGGGAAAAACTGTTTTTT. It specifies CASSQSTGTGEKLFF.

The chain couples TRBV2 to TRBJ2-7; 10 nucleotides match TRBD2. After removal of 4 bases from V and 3 bases from J, the junction contained 6 bases not matched to a gene. Germline values: CDR1 SNHLY, CDR2 FYNNEI. The CDR3 consists of 15 residues. CDR3 in amino acids: CASSATGTSDYEQYF. The CDR3 DNA follows: TGTGCCAGCAGTGCCACCGGGACTAGCGACTACGAGCAGTACTTC.